These 26 T cell receptor beta chains were sequenced from one sample in a study of blood T cell repertoires in COVID-19. Assay used: immunoSEQ multiplex PCR; TCRdb lists only in-frame clones, some missing. This table has approximately 60,000 clones, roughly 84% appearing once. The sample comprised peripheral blood. Source of these receptors: an elderly woman with active or convalescent COVID-19.

This clone has more than one count but fewer than ten. This chain connects TRBV13 to TRBJ1-1; 7 nucleotides align to TRBD1. CDR1 is PRHDT and CDR2 is FYEKMQ in the germline V gene (reference sequence). CDR3 size: 15 residues. J was trimmed by 2 bases and V by 5 bases; bases with no gene match: 8. For the CDR3, the DNA is TGTGCCAGCAGCCCCGAGCAGGGGGGAAACACTGAAGCTTTCTTT. Protein: CASSPEQGGNTEAFF.

In this sample, this clone turned up many times. The chain links TRBV5-1 to TRBJ1-2; 10 nucleotides match TRBD1. CDR3 size: 15 residues. Looked up from germline, CDR1 is SGHRS and CDR2 is YFSETQ. Losses at the gene ends were 5 bases for V and 7 bases for J; bases not matched to a gene: 11. The CDR3 DNA is TGCGCCAGCAGGATCCCGGGACAGGGGCCAGGTGGCTACACCTTC. As protein: CASRIPGQGPGGYTF. The full variable domain, its missing parts supplied by reference TRBV5-1 and TRBJ1-2, is KAGVTQTPRYLIKTRGQQVTLSCSPISGHRSVSWYQQTPGQGLQFLFEYFSETQRNKGNFPGRFSGRQFSNSRSEMNVSTLELGDSALYLCASRIPGQGPGGYTFGSGTRLTVV.

The chain has TRBV3-1 (or the pseudogene TRBV3-2) and TRBJ2-5, with a possible D match to TRBD2 (5 bases). Germline CDR1 and CDR2: LGHDT and YNNKEL (reference sequence). V lost 2 bases, J lost 5 bases, and 18 bases lay in between. This CDR3 comprises 16 residues. CDR3 sequence (DNA): TGTGCCAGCAGCCAACTCCGGACCAGCGGCGGGGAGACCCAGTACTTC. Its translation is CASSQLRTSGGETQYF.

The sample holds a few counts of this clone. The genes are TRBV6-5 and TRBJ1-6, with 8 bases identical to TRBD1. The V and J ends lost 8 bases and 6 bases, in that order; junction bases with no gene match: 6. Germline CDR1 and CDR2: MNHEY and SVGAGI. The CDR3 has 14 residues. For the CDR3, the DNA is TGTGCCAGCGACAGGGGTTCGGGTAATTCACCCCTCCACTTT. Amino acids: CASDRGSGNSPLHF.

The chain couples TRBV6-5 to TRBJ2-1, with unresolved D. The V end was cut by 6 bases, the J end by 6 bases, with 9 bases between. Germline V gene data show CDR1 as MNHEY and CDR2 as SVGAGI. The CDR3 has 12 amino acids. CDR3 amino acids: CASRLWPNEQFF. Written as DNA, the CDR3 is TGTGCCAGCAGGCTTTGGCCCAATGAGCAGTTCTTC.

The chain joins TRBV27 to TRBJ2-5, with a tentative D call TRBD1 (6 bases). Germline V gene sequence: CDR1 MNHEY, CDR2 SMNVEV (reference sequence). CDR3 length: 15 amino acids. V was cut by 6 bases and J by 0 bases, with 14 bases left in between. CDR3 DNA: TGTGCCAGCAGAGTGACAGGCAGGCACCAAGAGACCCAGTACTTC. This gives the protein CASRVTGRHQETQYF.

The rearrangement uses TRBV29-1 and TRBJ1-1; D possibly corresponds to TRBD1 (5 bases). Germline assignment: CDR1 SQVTM and CDR2 ANQGSEA. Trimming stripped 2 bases from V and 5 bases from J, with 12 bases between. The CDR3 consists of 13 residues. The DNA of the CDR3 is TGCAGCGTTGAATCAGGGTCGCGGACTGAAGCTTTCTTT. Protein: CSVESGSRTEAFF.

The rearrangement links TRBV23-1 to TRBJ2-7, with 9 bases that match TRBD1. TRBV23-1 is noted as an ORF with a role that remains uncertain. This CDR3 is built from 15 residues. V was pared by 0 bases and J by 6 bases, with 6 bases of the junction left unmatched. The CDR3 region has the DNA TGCGCCAGCAGTCAATCTGGACAGGGGCCCAGCGAGCAGTACTTC. Protein product: CASSQSGQGPSEQYF.

The rearrangement uses TRBV18 and TRBJ2-3; D gene uncertain. The V gene's germline CDR1 is KGHSH and CDR2 LQKENI. V was cut by 3 bases and J by 7 bases, with 11 bases left in between. The CDR3 has 13 residues. CDR3 residues: CASSPTSGYTQYF. The CDR3 region has the DNA TGTGCCAGCTCACCGACAAGTGGATATACGCAGTATTTT. Combining the CDR3 with reference TRBV18 and TRBJ2-3 gives the whole variable domain NAGVMQNPRHLVRRRGQEARLRCSPMKGHSHVYWYRQLPEEGLKFMVYLQKENIIDESGMPKERFSAEFPKEGPSILRIQQVVRGDSAAYFCASSPTSGYTQYFGPGTRLTVL.

V and J are TRBV5-1 and TRBJ2-7, with 8 positions matching TRBD2. This CDR3 comprises 14 residues. Germline values: CDR1 SGHRS, CDR2 YFSETQ. J gave up 3 bases and V 5 bases, and 7 bases lay outside the gene matches. The CDR3 here is CASSSSGGGYEQYF. The CDR3 nucleotides read TGCGCCAGCAGTTCTTCCGGGGGGGGCTACGAGCAGTACTTC.

The V call is TRBV15, the J call TRBJ1-3; D ambiguous. Germline loops: CDR1 LNHNV, CDR2 YYDKDF (reference sequence). V was cut by 3 bases and J by 0 bases, with 15 bases left in between. The CDR3 runs to 17 residues. This CDR3 is CATSSSSRGFSGNTIYF. Written as DNA, the CDR3 is TGTGCCACCAGCAGTTCTTCCCGGGGTTTCTCTGGAAACACCATATATTTT.

The V and J genes are TRBV7-3 and TRBJ2-5; 14 positions match TRBD2. This CDR3 has 17 amino acids. Germline CDR1 and CDR2: SGHTA and FQGTGA. V lost 1 base to trimming and J lost 2 bases; unmatched junction nucleotides: 3. The CDR3 spells CASSLMGTSGGQETQYF. The DNA for the CDR3 is TGTGCCAGCAGCTTAATGGGGACTAGCGGGGGTCAAGAGACCCAGTACTTC.

The table lists this clone with a few counts. This chain connects TRBV5-1 to TRBJ1-2; D gene ambiguous. V lost 2 bases, J lost 6 bases, and 11 bases lay in between. CDR3 length equals 13 residues. The germline CDR1 and CDR2 sequences are SGHRS and YFSETQ. This CDR3 reads CASSFGGSDGYTF. The CDR3 DNA is TGCGCCAGCAGCTTCGGCGGTTCAGATGGCTACACCTTC.

The chain recombines TRBV25-1 with TRBJ2-7; D unclear. V shed 1 base and J shed 0 bases, with 7 bases lying between them. CDR1 MGHDK and CDR2 SYGVNS come from the germline V gene. The CDR3 consists of 14 residues. The CDR3 DNA is TGTGCCAGCAGTGAATTGGGCTTCTCCTACGAGCAGTACTTC. It yields the protein CASSELGFSYEQYF.

The J gene is TRBJ1-2, the V gene TRBV7-2, with 8 bases that match TRBD1. There are 15 residues in the CDR3. The V gene end was trimmed by 9 bases and the J gene end by 3 bases; junction bases not matched to a gene: 12. CDR1 is SGHTA and CDR2 is FQGNSA in the germline V gene. DNA for the CDR3: TGTGCCAGTGCGTCGAACAGGGGGTCTCACTATGGCTACACCTTC. Protein sequence: CASASNRGSHYGYTF.

The rearrangement uses TRBV9 and TRBJ2-2; weak D call: TRBD1 (6 bases). V dropped 0 bases and J dropped 0 bases, with 15 bases sitting between them. The CDR3 loop spans 18 amino acids. Germline V gives CDR1 SGDLS, CDR2 YYNGEE. CDR3: CASSVDGGPLTNTGELFF. CDR3 bases: TGTGCCAGCAGCGTAGATGGGGGCCCTCTTACGAACACCGGGGAGCTGTTTTTT. Complete variable domain (other parts from reference TRBV9 and TRBJ2-2): DSGVTQTPKHLITATGQRVTLRCSPRSGDLSVYWYQQSLDQGLQFLIQYYNGEERAKGNILERFSAQQFPDLHSELNLSSLELGDSALYFCASSVDGGPLTNTGELFFGEGSRLTVL.

The chain has TRBV3-1 (or the pseudogene TRBV3-2) and TRBJ2-7, with D possibly being TRBD1 (6 bases). The V gene lost 4 bases and the J gene lost 2 bases, with 12 bases spanning the gap. The CDR3 totals 14 residues. The germline V gene has CDR1 LGHDT and CDR2 YNNKEL (reference sequence). CDR3 loop: CASSRLRGPYEQYF. CDR3 DNA sequence: TGTGCCAGCAGCCGGCTCAGGGGCCCCTACGAGCAGTACTTC.

V is TRBV5-1 and J is TRBJ2-1; 10 bases align to TRBD1. The germline gives CDR1 SGHRS, CDR2 YFSETQ. V was clipped by 2 bases and J by 8 bases; unmatched bases: 4. This CDR3 comprises 14 residues. The CDR3 region has the DNA TGCGCCAGCAGCTTCAAGACAGGGGGCGATGAGCAGTTCTTC. Its protein product is CASSFKTGGDEQFF.

This clone was observed a few times. This sequence joins TRBV5-1 and TRBJ1-1; 7 bases are a match to TRBD1. Per the germline V gene, CDR1 is SGHRS and CDR2 is YFSETQ. V gave up 4 bases and J gave up 2 bases; unmatched junction bases: 11. There are 16 residues in the CDR3. The CDR3, as DNA: TGCGCCAGCAGCCCTACAAACGACAGGGCTAACACTGAAGCTTTCTTT. It translates to CASSPTNDRANTEAFF.

The chain combines TRBV5-4 with TRBJ2-1; 12 positions match TRBD2. CDR3 length: 17 residues. The V gene end was trimmed by 5 bases and the J gene end by 6 bases; junction bases not matched to a gene: 12. CDR1 and CDR2 from the germline V gene are SGHNT and YYREEE (reference sequence). The CDR3 loop reads CASRRKRTSGEGNEQFF. For the CDR3, the DNA is TGTGCCAGCAGAAGGAAGCGGACTAGCGGGGAGGGCAATGAGCAGTTCTTC.

This clone was observed a handful of times. This rearrangement joins TRBV2 to TRBJ2-5; possible D gene TRBD2, 5 bases. This CDR3 is 13 amino acids long. V was pared by 4 bases and J by 7 bases, with 13 bases between. Germline V gene sequence: CDR1 SNHLY, CDR2 FYNNEI. In DNA form, the CDR3 reads TGTGCCAGCAGTGTACTAGAGGCTGCGACCCAGTACTTC. This codes for CASSVLEAATQYF.

The rearrangement joins TRBV29-1 to TRBJ1-1; 7 bases are a match to TRBD1. The CDR3 consists of 14 residues. Looked up from germline, CDR1 is SQVTM and CDR2 is ANQGSEA. V was clipped by 2 bases and J by 6 bases; unmatched bases: 9. This chain's CDR3 is CSVETQGGGSEAFF. DNA of the CDR3: TGCAGCGTTGAAACCCAGGGGGGAGGATCTGAAGCTTTCTTT.

This CDR3 reads CASSIPSNWEKLFF. The CDR3 nucleotides read TGTGCCAGTAGTATTCCGAGCAACTGGGAAAAACTGTTTTTT. The chain joins TRBV19 to TRBJ1-4, with no clear D. V gave up 3 bases and J gave up 8 bases, with 13 bases separating them. Germline V lookup: CDR1 LNHDA, CDR2 SQIVND (reference sequence). CDR3 length: 14 residues.

The chain carries TRBV5-1 and TRBJ1-1, with D unresolved. V was pared by 0 bases and J by 5 bases, with 11 bases between. This CDR3 is built from 14 residues. The germline V gene has CDR1 SGHRS and CDR2 YFSETQ. CDR3 sequence reads: CASSLEQVGTEAFF. CDR3 DNA: TGCGCCAGCAGCTTGGAGCAAGTCGGGACTGAAGCTTTCTTT.

This clone was counted a few times. The chain joins TRBV2 to TRBJ1-2; D gene uncertain. Germline V gene sequence: CDR1 SNHLY, CDR2 FYNNEI. The V end lost 2 bases, the J end lost 8 bases, and 9 bases lay between the germline ends. CDR3 size: 12 residues. DNA for the CDR3: TGTGCCAGCAGTGAAAGAGTCTTGGGCTACACCTTC. It encodes CASSERVLGYTF.

In this sample, this clone turned up a few times. The rearrangement uses TRBV29-1 and TRBJ2-1, with 11 bases lining up with TRBD1. The CDR3 loop spans 13 amino acids. CDR1 is SQVTM and CDR2 is ANQGSEA in the germline V gene. With 8 bases clipped from V and 8 bases from J, the junction kept 8 bases outside the gene matches. The CDR3 sequence is CSKRTGGMDEQFF. In DNA, the CDR3 is TGCAGCAAACGGACAGGGGGCATGGATGAGCAGTTCTTC.